The present entry profiles one T cell receptor beta chain with its context. Its antigen is not identified. The repertoire was sequenced with immunoSEQ multiplex PCR; TCRdb's copy has only in-frame clones and lacks some. The data show about 180,000 clones, about 90% seen once. Germline CDR1 is SGHRS and CDR2 is YFSETQ. Trimming removed 6 bases at V and 0 bases at J, with 15 bases between. The CDR3 has 16 amino acids. The data belong to a study of T cell responses to AZD1222 COVID-19 vaccine. Study outcomes and limitations: Clonal diversity was possibly underestimated; the donors were predominantly white British and more often female.

This receptor was taken from an adult who received the AZD1222 COVID-19 vaccine. The material sequenced was peripheral blood, taken 28 days after the second AZD1222 dose. J is TRBJ2-2 and V is TRBV5-1; no reliable D call. The CDR3 spells CASTETGLPNTGELFF. The CDR3 DNA sequence: TGCGCCAGCACCGAGACCGGGTTGCCGAACACCGGGGAGCTGTTTTTT. Full variable domain (outside the CDR3, taken from reference TRBV5-1 and TRBJ2-2): KAGVTQTPRYLIKTRGQQVTLSCSPISGHRSVSWYQQTPGQGLQFLFEYFSETQRNKGNFPGRFSGRQFSNSRSEMNVSTLELGDSALYLCASTETGLPNTGELFFGEGSRLTVL.